This T cell receptor beta chain was documented in a study of T cell responses to AZD1222 COVID-19 vaccine. Study-level points and caveats: Recipients of two AZD1222 doses showed rising Spike-specific TCR breadth and depth.

As to this clone: What it binds is unknown.

The repertoire was sequenced with immunoSEQ multiplex PCR; TCRdb's copy has only in-frame clones and lacks some. The table has 110,000 or so clones, 85% to 90% seen once. Losses at the gene ends were 4 bases for V and 4 bases for J; bases not matched to a gene: 14. The CDR3 length is 18 residues. Germline V gene lookup returns CDR1 KGHSH and CDR2 LQKENI. The rearrangement links TRBV18 to TRBJ1-4; 8 bases agree with TRBD1. This TCR was recovered from an adult who received the AZD1222 COVID-19 vaccine. The sequencing here drew on peripheral blood, taken 28 days after the second AZD1222 dose. CDR3 region: CASSRGPPGGAFNEKLFF. The CDR3 region has the DNA TGTGCCAGCTCACGTGGTCCTCCAGGGGGCGCGTTTAATGAAAAACTGTTTTTT. Using reference TRBV18 and TRBJ1-4 for the parts outside the CDR3, the full variable domain is NAGVMQNPRHLVRRRGQEARLRCSPMKGHSHVYWYRQLPEEGLKFMVYLQKENIIDESGMPKERFSAEFPKEGPSILRIQQVVRGDSAAYFCASSRGPPGGAFNEKLFFGSGTQLSVL.